One sample yielded the 12 T cell receptor beta chains listed below, sequenced in a study of blood T cell repertoires in COVID-19. Profiling relied on immunoSEQ multiplex PCR, and the TCRdb table lists in-frame clones only, not all of them. The table records about 330,000 clones, 89% of them present only once. The sequenced material came from peripheral blood. Every receptor here comes from a man in his late teens or twenties who had recovered from COVID-19.

This sequence joins TRBV7-9 and TRBJ1-2, with 12 nucleotides matching TRBD1. CDR3 length: 14 amino acids. V lost 2 bases, J lost 12 bases, and 7 bases stayed unmatched. Germline V gene lookup returns CDR1 SEHNR and CDR2 FQNEAQ (reference sequence). The CDR3 protein is CASSLLAGTGGDTF. CDR3 nucleotides: TGTGCCAGCAGCTTATTGGCCGGGACAGGGGGCGACACCTTC.

The CDR3 region is CASSPSLRSTDTQYF. The CDR3 DNA is TGTGCCAGCAGCCCCTCCCTGAGAAGCACAGATACGCAGTATTTT. This chain links TRBV7-2 with TRBJ2-3; D not resolved. From germline, CDR1 is SGHTA and CDR2 FQGNSA. V lost 5 bases to trimming and J lost 0 bases, with 12 bases between them. This CDR3 has 15 amino acids.

The DNA for the CDR3 is TGTGCCAGCAGCCCACAGATAGAAGCTTTCTTT. It specifies CASSPQIEAFF. The rearrangement uses TRBV6-5 and TRBJ1-1; D unresolved. Trimming removed 6 bases from V and 8 bases from J, with 10 bases in between. The germline gives CDR1 MNHEY, CDR2 SVGAGI. This CDR3 region has 11 residues.

The V gene is TRBV5-1, the J gene TRBJ2-7; unclear D gene. The CDR3 length is 12 residues. Trimming pared 3 bases from V and 5 bases from J, leaving 9 bases between. CDR1 and CDR2 (germline): SGHRS, YFSETQ. The CDR3 sequence: CASSWPGDEQYF. In DNA, the CDR3 is TGCGCCAGCAGCTGGCCAGGCGACGAGCAGTACTTC. The whole variable domain, remainder taken from reference TRBV5-1 and TRBJ2-7, is KAGVTQTPRYLIKTRGQQVTLSCSPISGHRSVSWYQQTPGQGLQFLFEYFSETQRNKGNFPGRFSGRQFSNSRSEMNVSTLELGDSALYLCASSWPGDEQYFGPGTRLTVT.

The CDR3 reads CASSYPGGTGFYEQYF. CDR3 bases: TGTGCCAGCAGTTACCCCGGGGGGACAGGTTTCTACGAGCAGTACTTC. The rearrangement uses TRBV6-2 or TRBV6-3 and TRBJ2-7; tentatively, D is TRBD1 (8 bases). Trimming pared 2 bases from V and 3 bases from J, leaving 17 bases between. The CDR3 has 16 amino acids. Germline-derived CDR1 and CDR2 are MNHEY and SVGEGT.

The rearrangement links TRBV5-1 to TRBJ2-1; 15 positions match TRBD2. V shed 3 bases, J shed 1 base, and the junction held 5 bases outside the gene matches. Germline-derived CDR1 and CDR2 are SGHRS and YFSETQ. The CDR3 has 18 amino acids. The CDR3, as DNA: TGCGCCAGCAGCTCGGGACTAGCGGGAGGATTTTCCTACAATGAGCAGTTCTTC. It encodes CASSSGLAGGFSYNEQFF. The full variable domain, in which reference TRBV5-1 and TRBJ2-1 provide the parts outside the CDR3, is KAGVTQTPRYLIKTRGQQVTLSCSPISGHRSVSWYQQTPGQGLQFLFEYFSETQRNKGNFPGRFSGRQFSNSRSEMNVSTLELGDSALYLCASSSGLAGGFSYNEQFFGPGTRLTVL.

The chain recombines TRBV27 with TRBJ2-1; TRBD2 matches 7 bases. From germline, CDR1 is MNHEY and CDR2 SMNVEV (reference sequence). The CDR3 runs to 16 residues. V shed 4 bases, J shed 0 bases, and the junction held 6 bases outside the gene matches. The CDR3 loop reads CASSSSGIISYNEQFF. CDR3 DNA sequence: TGTGCCAGCAGTTCCAGCGGGATTATCTCCTACAATGAGCAGTTCTTC.

The V gene is TRBV29-1, the J gene TRBJ1-1; D call uncertain. The CDR3 spans 13 residues. Germline assignment: CDR1 SQVTM and CDR2 ANQGSEA. The germline V and J ends were trimmed by 0 bases and 5 bases, with 10 bases remaining between them. The CDR3 DNA is TGCAGCGTTGAAGATAAACAGCGGACTGAAGCTTTCTTT. Protein: CSVEDKQRTEAFF.

V usage is TRBV11-2 and J usage is TRBJ2-7; D call uncertain. Trimming cost V 5 bases and J 11 bases, with 16 bases left between them. The CDR3 covers 12 residues. CDR1 and CDR2 from the germline V gene are SGHAT and FQNNGV. The CDR3 is CASSHGSPREYF. The CDR3 coding sequence is TGTGCCAGCAGCCATGGGTCTCCACGGGAGTACTTC.

V and J are TRBV5-5 and TRBJ1-2; TRBD1 aligns across 7 bases. Unmatched junction bases numbered 5, after V lost 3 bases and J lost 0 bases. The V gene's germline CDR1 is SGHKS and CDR2 YYEKEE (reference sequence). The length of the CDR3 is 15 residues. The CDR3 is CASSSGQSANYGYTF. CDR3 nucleotide sequence: TGTGCCAGCAGCTCGGGACAGTCAGCTAACTATGGCTACACCTTC.

The CDR3 is CASSQEFSGGIGEQYF. CDR3 in DNA: TGCGCCAGCAGCCAGGAGTTCTCGGGGGGCATAGGCGAGCAGTACTTC. The chain carries TRBV4-3 and TRBJ2-7; possible D gene TRBD2, 7 bases. V lost 3 bases and J 6 bases, leaving 21 bases between the germline ends. CDR1 is LGHNA, CDR2 YSLEER, per germline. CDR3 size: 16 residues.

The chain combines TRBV4-1 with TRBJ2-1; 8 bases fit TRBD2. The CDR3 sequence is 18 residues long. CDR1 MGHRA and CDR2 YSYEKL come from the germline V gene. J was trimmed by 9 bases and V by 5 bases; bases with no gene match: 21. The CDR3 coding sequence is TGCGCCAGCAGCTCCCGACCCCCGGTGGCGGGGGGTTTTATTGAGCAGTTCTTC. Amino acids: CASSSRPPVAGGFIEQFF.